Listed below are T cell receptor beta chains from one sample, sequenced in a study of T cells in Graves' hyperthyroidism and ophthalmopathy. TCRdb independently ran MiXCR on the multiplex PCR reads; one entry per CDR3 protein. The sample lists some 300,000 distinct CDR3 sequences; around 13% were seen once. Sequenced input: blood. The receptors were sampled from a woman in her thirties or forties with Graves' hyperthyroidism. Each CDR3 is given with its conserved first and last residue. Fields, in order: V gene, D gene, J gene, clone size, CDR3 protein, CDR3 DNA. The D gene is left open where the match is weak. Some rows mark clone size as missing; the rest say once, few, many or name a class of expanded clone.

TRBV28	.	TRBJ2-1	.	CARSSPPRVGVNEQFF	TGTGCCAGAAGTTCCCCTCCTAGAGTAGGGGTCAATGAGCAGTTCTTC
TRBV19	.	TRBJ1-1	many	CASSMDRQITEAFF	TGTGCCAGTAGTATGGACAGACAAATCACTGAAGCTTTCTTT
TRBV2	TRBD1	TRBJ1-2	many	CASSTGTGGYGYTF	TGTGCCAGCAGTACGGGGACAGGGGGATATGGCTACACCTTC
TRBV2	.	TRBJ2-7	.	CASKTSSYEQYF	TGTGCCAGCAAAACTAGCTCCTACGAGCAGTACTTC
TRBV30	TRBD1	TRBJ1-1	many	CAWGQGVRTEAFF	TGTGCCTGGGGACAGGGGGTAAGGACTGAAGCTTTCTTT
TRBV6-1	.	TRBJ1-5	few	CASSASWTAGQPQHF	TGTGCCAGCAGTGCGAGTTGGACAGCTGGGCAGCCCCAGCATTTT
TRBV7-9	.	TRBJ2-7	many	CASSLWGADEQYF	TGTGCCAGCAGCTTATGGGGGGCGGACGAGCAGTACTTC
TRBV6-1	.	TRBJ1-5	many	CASSYGKYSNQPQHF	TGTGCCAGCAGTTACGGAAAGTATAGCAATCAGCCCCAGCATTTT
TRBV4-2	TRBD1	TRBJ1-4	.	CASSQRQGLDEKLFF	TGTGCCAGCAGCCAAAGACAGGGTTTGGATGAAAAACTGTTTTTT
TRBV24-1	.	TRBJ2-1	many	CATSDSRRGRRYEQFF	TGTGCCACCAGTGATTCTCGGAGGGGGCGAAGGTATGAGCAGTTCTTC
TRBV20-1	TRBD1	TRBJ1-2	few	CSPRTGPSYGYTF	TGCAGTCCAAGGACAGGGCCTAGCTATGGCTACACCTTC
TRBV11-2	.	TRBJ2-1	many	CASSNLRTYNEQFF	TGTGCCAGCAGCAATCTCAGAACTTACAATGAGCAGTTCTTC
TRBV5-8	TRBD1	TRBJ2-7	many	CASSRGTGSPKQYF	TGTGCCAGCAGCCGCGGGACAGGGAGCCCCAAGCAGTACTTC
TRBV19	TRBD2	TRBJ2-5	many	CASSISLAGRKTQYF	TGTGCCAGTAGTATATCTCTAGCGGGACGAAAGACCCAGTACTTC
TRBV6-1	.	TRBJ1-2	many	CASRVPLGGGGYTF	TGTGCCAGCAGAGTCCCCCTAGGCGGGGGCGGCTACACCTTC
TRBV20-1	.	TRBJ1-5	many	CSASFRGLGVGNQPQHF	TGCAGTGCTAGCTTTCGGGGCCTAGGGGTTGGCAATCAGCCCCAGCATTTT
TRBV9	.	TRBJ1-1	many	CASSVDFHGDTEAFF	TGTGCCAGCAGCGTAGATTTTCATGGGGACACTGAAGCTTTCTTT
TRBV11-3	.	TRBJ1-1	many	CASNPGSMNTEAFF	TGTGCCAGCAACCCTGGGAGTATGAACACTGAAGCTTTCTTT
TRBV28	TRBD1	TRBJ2-7	many	CASRHRGLDEQYF	TGTGCCAGCAGGCACAGGGGTTTGGACGAGCAGTACTTC
TRBV14	.	TRBJ2-5	many	CASSRDFQETQYF	TGTGCCAGCAGCAGGGACTTCCAAGAGACCCAGTACTTC
TRBV14	.	TRBJ1-4	.	CASSSERRVQREKLFF	TGTGCCAGCAGCTCGGAGAGACGAGTTCAGCGTGAAAAACTGTTTTTT
TRBV3-1	.	TRBJ1-2	many	CASSQDLGTNYGYTF	TGTGCCAGCAGCCAAGACCTCGGGACTAACTATGGCTACACCTTC
TRBV10-3	.	TRBJ1-5	many	CAISESKKGNQPQHF	TGTGCCATCAGTGAGTCAAAAAAGGGCAATCAGCCCCAGCATTTT
TRBV11-3	TRBD1	TRBJ1-1	many	CASSPRTGNTEAFF	TGTGCCAGCAGCCCCCGGACAGGGAACACTGAAGCTTTCTTT
TRBV28	TRBD1	TRBJ1-5	many	CASRSGGSNQPQHF	TGTGCCAGCAGGTCAGGGGGTAGCAATCAGCCCCAGCATTTT
TRBV6-1	.	TRBJ1-1	many	CASSSPGRTIEAFF	TGTGCCAGCAGTTCTCCGGGACGAACGATTGAAGCTTTCTTT
TRBV19	TRBD1	TRBJ1-1	many	CASSIAGQGAPNTEAFF	TGTGCCAGTAGTATTGCGGGACAGGGGGCCCCGAACACTGAAGCTTTCTTT
TRBV7-9	.	TRBJ2-2	many	CASSIYESGELFF	TGTGCCAGCAGCATTTATGAATCCGGGGAGCTGTTTTTT
TRBV28	.	TRBJ2-7	few	CASTNGVSYEQYF	TGTGCCAGCACCAACGGGGTCTCCTACGAGCAGTACTTC
TRBV2	TRBD1	TRBJ1-2	many	CASRPTGSNYGYTF	TGTGCCAGCAGGCCGACAGGGTCGAACTATGGCTACACCTTC
TRBV12-3/TRBV12-4	TRBD2	TRBJ2-3	few	CASSGTSGGSTDTQYF	TGTGCCAGCAGTGGGACTAGCGGGGGGAGCACAGATACGCAGTATTTT
TRBV29-1	.	TRBJ1-2	many	CSAMTGARNYGYTF	TGCAGCGCAATGACCGGGGCCAGGAACTATGGCTACACCTTC